Below, 15 T cell receptor beta chains from the same sample are listed, as sequenced in a study of long-term antiretroviral therapy in people with HIV. Running of the v3.0 immunoSEQ assay took place at survey level. Generated by immunoSEQ multiplex PCR, the TCRdb table keeps only in-frame clones and is missing some. This table has about 22,000 clones, roughly four fifths appearing once. The specimen comprised unsorted PBMCs, sampled around 1.8 years before starting antiretroviral therapy. Every receptor here comes from a woman aged 40 to 50 with HIV.

V is TRBV14 and J is TRBJ1-1; weak D call: TRBD1 (5 bases). Trimming cost V 0 bases and J 0 bases, with 14 bases left between them. CDR3 length: 17 amino acids. Germline loops: CDR1 SGHDN, CDR2 FVKESK. CDR3 DNA sequence: TGTGCCAGCAGCCAAGATGAGGGACCCCTCATGAACACTGAAGCTTTCTTT. Translated, it gives CASSQDEGPLMNTEAFF.

J is TRBJ2-7 and V is TRBV19; D possibly matches TRBD1 or TRBD2 (5 bases each). Germline CDR1 reads LNHDA; CDR2 reads SQIVND (reference sequence). The length of the CDR3 is 14 residues. The V and J ends lost 6 bases and 3 bases respectively, with 15 bases between them. The CDR3 is CASSHGTGFYEQYF. CDR3 in DNA: TGTGCCAGTAGCCATGGGACGGGATTCTACGAGCAGTACTTC.

The J gene is TRBJ2-7, the V gene TRBV4-1, with 8 bases matching TRBD1. The CDR3 covers 16 residues. The germline V gene encodes CDR1 MGHRA and CDR2 YSYEKL. V trimming: 1 base; J trimming: 2 bases; junction bases outside the gene matches: 7. The CDR3 coding sequence is TGCGCCAGCAGCCAAGGTGCGGACAGGGCTACCTACGAGCAGTACTTC. It codes for CASSQGADRATYEQYF.

The chain carries TRBV4-3 and TRBJ1-2, with 8 bases matching TRBD1. The CDR3 is 15 amino acids. Germline assignment: CDR1 LGHNA and CDR2 YSLEER. The trim removed 6 bases at V and 0 bases at J, leaving 6 bases unmatched. Written as DNA, the CDR3 is TGCGCCAGCAGTACACAGGGGGGGGCTAACTATGGCTACACCTTC. Its protein product is CASSTQGGANYGYTF.

This clone was recorded once. The V gene is TRBV5-6, the J gene TRBJ1-2, with D hard to call. The V end lost 0 bases, the J end lost 1 base, and 7 bases lay between the germline ends. The CDR3 runs 14 residues. The germline CDR1 and CDR2 sequences are SGHDT and YYEEEE. CDR3 residues: CASSLDANNYGYTF. DNA of the CDR3: TGTGCCAGCAGCTTGGATGCCAATAACTATGGCTACACCTTC.

The rearrangement links TRBV7-9 to TRBJ2-5; D is perhaps TRBD2 (5 bases). The CDR3 is 13 residues long. Trimming pared 6 bases from V and 4 bases from J, leaving 12 bases between. CDR1 is SEHNR, CDR2 FQNEAQ, per germline (reference sequence). CDR3 sequence (DNA): TGTGCCAGCAGTCTACTAGAAGGAGAGACCCAGTACTTC. Residues: CASSLLEGETQYF.

This chain joins TRBV25-1 and TRBJ2-7; D may match TRBD1 or TRBD2 (5 bases each). This CDR3 has 12 amino acids. In germline, CDR1 is MGHDK, CDR2 SYGVNS. The ends were cut back, 4 bases at V and 6 bases at J, with 10 bases in the middle. This CDR3 is CASSVPGSEQYF. CDR3 DNA: TGTGCCAGCAGTGTCCCAGGGAGCGAGCAGTACTTC.

This clone was detected only once. The chain joins TRBV5-1 to TRBJ2-3; no clear D gene. Germline CDR1 reads SGHRS; CDR2 reads YFSETQ. Trimming removed 4 bases from V and 2 bases from J, with 8 bases in between. CDR3 length: 13 amino acids. The DNA for the CDR3 is TGCGCCAGCAGCCCAGCCCTCACAGATACGCAGTATTTT. It yields the protein CASSPALTDTQYF.

The chain is built from TRBV29-1 and TRBJ2-7; D ambiguous. This CDR3 is 18 amino acids long. CDR1 is SQVTM, CDR2 ANQGSEA, per germline. V was trimmed by 3 bases and J by 3 bases, leaving 27 bases between them. The CDR3 DNA is TGCAGCGTTGATCTCCCCTACCTAGGTCCAGGCGGCGGCTACGAGCAGTACTTC. Amino acid sequence: CSVDLPYLGPGGGYEQYF.

This chain connects TRBV7-2 to TRBJ2-5, with TRBD2 identical over 7 bases. CDR3 length: 15 residues. From germline, CDR1 is SGHTA and CDR2 FQGNSA. Losses at the gene ends were 5 bases for V and 6 bases for J; bases not matched to a gene: 12. CDR3 in amino acids: CASSRSGPSQKTQYF. The CDR3 region has the DNA TGTGCCAGCAGCCGTAGCGGGCCCTCCCAGAAGACCCAGTACTTC.

This clone has just one count. The chain's CDR3 is CASSFLAGAPGEQFF. As DNA, the CDR3 is TGTGCCAGCAGCTTTTTAGCGGGGGCCCCGGGTGAGCAGTTCTTC. This sequence joins TRBV13 and TRBJ2-1; 9 positions agree with TRBD2. V lost 3 bases, J lost 9 bases, and 9 bases stayed unmatched. The CDR3 spans 15 residues. Germline CDR1 reads PRHDT; CDR2 reads FYEKMQ (reference sequence).

About this clone: Relative to the germline gene, one junction end is altered; a read error may explain this. The chain couples TRBV16 to TRBJ1-2, with D perhaps matching TRBD1 (6 bases). CDR1 and CDR2 from the germline V gene are KGHSY and FQNENV. This CDR3 spans 12 amino acids. The CDR3 bases are TGTGCCAGCAGCAAGGACAGAACCCAACCTTACTTC. Encoded protein: CASSKDRTQPYF.

The chain carries TRBV5-5 and TRBJ1-3; 8 bases align to TRBD1. Germline loops: CDR1 SGHKS, CDR2 YYEKEE (reference sequence). The J segment lost 3 bases and the V segment lost 0 bases, leaving 5 bases of the junction unmatched. The CDR3 length is 16 residues. The CDR3 DNA reads as TGTGCCAGCAGCTTGGGTCAGGGGGCGCTTGGAAACACCATATATTTT. Amino acid sequence: CASSLGQGALGNTIYF.

The V call is TRBV11-3, the J call TRBJ1-3; TRBD1 agrees at 8 bases. Looked up from germline, CDR1 is SGHNT and CDR2 is YENEEA. CDR3 length: 16 residues. Trimming took 1 base from V and 2 from J; bases not matched to a gene: 4. CDR3 protein: CASSLGPTGAGNTIYF. The CDR3 bases are TGTGCCAGCAGCTTAGGCCCGACAGGGGCTGGAAACACCATATATTTT.

The rearrangement joins TRBV30 to TRBJ1-3; perhaps TRBD1 as D (5 bases). Between the trimmed V and J ends, which lost 5 bases and 0 bases, there was a span of 29 bases. The CDR3 has 20 amino acids. Germline loops: CDR1 GTSNPN, CDR2 SVGIG (reference sequence). In DNA form, the CDR3 reads TGTGCCTGGGAGGCTTCGACTCCGGGACGGTTTTTCCTCTCTGGAAACACCATATATTTT. This sequence encodes CAWEASTPGRFFLSGNTIYF.